This T cell receptor (beta chain) comes out of a study of cytomegalovirus exposure and HLA in healthy donors. J was trimmed by 4 bases and V by 7 bases; bases with no gene match: 4. CDR1 MNHEY and CDR2 SMNVEV come from the germline V gene (reference sequence). The CDR3 contains 15 residues. The primer mix had 60 Vbeta and 13 Jbeta primers. Profiled with immunoSEQ multiplex PCR; TCRdb holds only in-frame clones, not every one. Of approximately 150,000 clones listed, roughly 77% are singletons. Study findings and constraints: Previous analysis showed most TCR beta V segments were productive about 87% or about 30% of the time.

As to this clone: Antigen specificity is unknown.

This TCR was recovered from a young man in good health and CMV-seropositive. The chain recombines TRBV27 with TRBJ2-2; TRBD2 matches 12 bases. Sequencing used PBMCs. As DNA, the CDR3 is TGTGCCAGCACTAGCGGGGGGGCGGGCACCGGGGAGCTGTTTTTT. Its translation: CASTSGGAGTGELFF.